Sequencing of this TCR beta chain was carried out in a study of T cells in Graves' hyperthyroidism and ophthalmopathy. Study background: It was at initial diagnosis, before any treatment, that peripheral blood was collected.

Regions amplified from RNA transcripts were the TCR beta CDR3 regions. In the first-round RT-PCR of the TCR CDR3, the HTBI primer set was used. TCRdb redid the calling of the multiplex PCR reads with MiXCR, one entry per CDR3 protein. The sample consists of some 690,000 distinct CDR3 sequences, about 18% of them appearing once. Broader study findings: The blood repertoire included most of the expanded thyroid clonotypes above 0.001.

This clonotype was seen at least ten times. Antigen specificity is unknown. V lost 3 bases, J lost 1 base, and 12 bases lay in between. CDR3 size: 15 residues. Germline CDR1 and CDR2: SGHVS and FQNEAQ. The chain is built from TRBV7-8 and TRBJ1-1; D call uncertain. The specimen sequenced was blood. The sequence derives from a man aged 45-60 years with Graves' hyperthyroidism. In DNA form, the CDR3 reads TGTGCCAGCAGCTTCAGGATAGCCAAGAACACTGAAGCTTTCTTT. Encoded protein: CASSFRIAKNTEAFF.